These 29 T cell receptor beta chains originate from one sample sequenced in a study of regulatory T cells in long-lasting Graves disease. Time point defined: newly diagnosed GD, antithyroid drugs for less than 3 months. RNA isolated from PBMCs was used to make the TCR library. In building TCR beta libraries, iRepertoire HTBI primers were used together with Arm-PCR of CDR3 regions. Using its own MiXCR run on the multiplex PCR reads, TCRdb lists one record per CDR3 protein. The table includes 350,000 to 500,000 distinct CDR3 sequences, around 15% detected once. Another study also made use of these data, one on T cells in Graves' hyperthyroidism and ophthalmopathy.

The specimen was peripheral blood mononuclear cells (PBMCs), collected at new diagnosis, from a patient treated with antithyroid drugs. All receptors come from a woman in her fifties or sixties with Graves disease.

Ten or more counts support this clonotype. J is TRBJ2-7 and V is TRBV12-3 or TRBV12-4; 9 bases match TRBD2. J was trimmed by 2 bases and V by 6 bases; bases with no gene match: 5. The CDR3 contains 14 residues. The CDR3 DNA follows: TGTGCCAGCAGCAAGACTAGCGGAACCTACGAGCAGTACTTC. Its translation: CASSKTSGTYEQYF.

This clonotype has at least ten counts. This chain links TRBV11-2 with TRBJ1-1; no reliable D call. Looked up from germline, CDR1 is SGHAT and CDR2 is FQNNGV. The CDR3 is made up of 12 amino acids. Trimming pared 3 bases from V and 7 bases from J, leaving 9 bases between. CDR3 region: CASSFSGLEAFF. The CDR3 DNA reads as TGTGCCAGCAGCTTCTCAGGCCTTGAAGCTTTCTTT. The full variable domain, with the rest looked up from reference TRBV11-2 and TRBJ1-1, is EAGVAQSPRYKIIEKRQSVAFWCNPISGHATLYWYQQILGQGPKLLIQFQNNGVVDDSQLPKDRFSAERLKGVDSTLKIQPAKLEDSAVYLCASSFSGLEAFFGQGTRLTVV.

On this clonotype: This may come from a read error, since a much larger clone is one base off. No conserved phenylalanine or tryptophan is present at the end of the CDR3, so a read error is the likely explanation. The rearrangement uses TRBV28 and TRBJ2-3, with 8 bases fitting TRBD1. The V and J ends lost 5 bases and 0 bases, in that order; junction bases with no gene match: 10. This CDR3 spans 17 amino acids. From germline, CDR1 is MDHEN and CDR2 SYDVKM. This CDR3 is CASSAGTGGTSTDTQYL. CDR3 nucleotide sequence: TGTGCCAGCAGTGCCGGGACAGGTGGGACTAGCACAGATACGCAGTATCTT.

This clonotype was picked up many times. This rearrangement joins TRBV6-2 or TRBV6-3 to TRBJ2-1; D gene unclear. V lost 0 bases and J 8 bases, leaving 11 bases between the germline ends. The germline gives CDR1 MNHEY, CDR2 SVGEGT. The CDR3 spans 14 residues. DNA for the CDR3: TGTGCCAGCAGTTACTCGAATCAAAACGATGAGCAGTTCTTC. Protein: CASSYSNQNDEQFF.

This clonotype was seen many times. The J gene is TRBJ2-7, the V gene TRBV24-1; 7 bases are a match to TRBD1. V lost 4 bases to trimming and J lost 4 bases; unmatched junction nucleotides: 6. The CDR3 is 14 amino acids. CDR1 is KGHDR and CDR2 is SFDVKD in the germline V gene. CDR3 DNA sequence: TGTGCCACCAGTGAGACAGGGCGTCTGTACGAGCAGTACTTC. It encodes CATSETGRLYEQYF.

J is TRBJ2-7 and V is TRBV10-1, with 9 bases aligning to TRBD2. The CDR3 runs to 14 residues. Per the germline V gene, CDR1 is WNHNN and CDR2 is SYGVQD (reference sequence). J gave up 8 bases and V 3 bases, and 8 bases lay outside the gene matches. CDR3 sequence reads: CASSDGTSLFQQYF. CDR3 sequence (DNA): TGCGCCAGCAGTGACGGGACTAGCCTATTCCAGCAGTACTTC.

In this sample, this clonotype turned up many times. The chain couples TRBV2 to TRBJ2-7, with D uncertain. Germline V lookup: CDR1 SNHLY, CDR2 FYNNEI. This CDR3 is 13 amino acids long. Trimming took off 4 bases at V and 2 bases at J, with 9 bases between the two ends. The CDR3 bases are TGTGCCAGCAGTGTCCACGGAACCTACGAGCAGTACTTC. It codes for CASSVHGTYEQYF.

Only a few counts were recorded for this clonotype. CDR3 region: CASSMRRGYTEAFF. The CDR3, as DNA: TGTGCCAGTAGTATGAGAAGGGGGTACACTGAAGCTTTCTTT. The chain carries TRBV19 and TRBJ1-1; D perhaps matches TRBD1 (6 bases). The germline gives CDR1 LNHDA, CDR2 SQIVND (reference sequence). This CDR3 has 14 residues. V lost 3 bases to trimming and J lost 3 bases, with 11 bases between them.

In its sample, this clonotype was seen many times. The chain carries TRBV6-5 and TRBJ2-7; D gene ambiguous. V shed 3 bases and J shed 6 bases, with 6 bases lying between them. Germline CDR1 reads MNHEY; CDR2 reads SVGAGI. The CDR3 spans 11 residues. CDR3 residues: CASSYSGEQYF. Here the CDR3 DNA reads TGTGCCAGCAGTTATTCGGGCGAGCAGTACTTC.

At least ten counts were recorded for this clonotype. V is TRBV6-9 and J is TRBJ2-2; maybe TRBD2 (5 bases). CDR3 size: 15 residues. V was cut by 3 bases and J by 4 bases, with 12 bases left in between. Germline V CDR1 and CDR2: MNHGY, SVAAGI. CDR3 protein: CASSYEGAGTGELFF. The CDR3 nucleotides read TGTGCCAGCAGTTACGAGGGCGCGGGCACCGGGGAGCTGTTTTTT.

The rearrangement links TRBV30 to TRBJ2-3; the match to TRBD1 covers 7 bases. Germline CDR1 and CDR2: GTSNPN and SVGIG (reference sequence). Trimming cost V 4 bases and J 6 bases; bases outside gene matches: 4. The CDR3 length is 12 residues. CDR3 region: CAWKTGFDTQYF. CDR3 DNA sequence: TGTGCCTGGAAGACAGGGTTTGATACGCAGTATTTT.

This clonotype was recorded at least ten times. The CDR3 spells CASSQVVSVSQETQYF. The CDR3 bases are TGTGCCAGCAGCCAAGTCGTTAGCGTTTCACAAGAGACCCAGTACTTC. V and J are TRBV3-1 and TRBJ2-5; weak D call: TRBD2 (5 bases). V was cut by 1 base and J by 2 bases, with 14 bases left in between. Germline V gene lookup returns CDR1 LGHDT and CDR2 YNNKEL (reference sequence). This CDR3 comprises 16 residues.

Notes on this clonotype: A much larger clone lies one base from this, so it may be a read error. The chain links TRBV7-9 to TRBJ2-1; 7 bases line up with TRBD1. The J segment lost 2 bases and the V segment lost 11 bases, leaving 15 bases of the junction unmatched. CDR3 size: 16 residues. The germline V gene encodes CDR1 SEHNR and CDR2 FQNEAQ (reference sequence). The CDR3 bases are TGTGCCTGGAGCGAACTCGACAGGGACGCCTACAATGAGCAGTTCTTC. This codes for CAWSELDRDAYNEQFF.

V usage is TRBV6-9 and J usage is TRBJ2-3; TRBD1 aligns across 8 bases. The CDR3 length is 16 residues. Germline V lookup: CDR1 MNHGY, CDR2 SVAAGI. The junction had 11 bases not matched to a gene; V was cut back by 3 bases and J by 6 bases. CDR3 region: CASSYNQAGGSDTQYF. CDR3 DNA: TGTGCCAGCAGTTACAATCAGGCAGGGGGCTCGGATACGCAGTATTTT.

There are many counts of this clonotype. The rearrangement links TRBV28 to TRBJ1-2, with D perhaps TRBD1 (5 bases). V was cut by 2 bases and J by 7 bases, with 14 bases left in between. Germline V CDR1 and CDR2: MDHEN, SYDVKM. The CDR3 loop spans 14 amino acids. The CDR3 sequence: CASSLGGEMGGYTF. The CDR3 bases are TGTGCCAGCAGTTTAGGGGGAGAGATGGGTGGCTACACCTTC.

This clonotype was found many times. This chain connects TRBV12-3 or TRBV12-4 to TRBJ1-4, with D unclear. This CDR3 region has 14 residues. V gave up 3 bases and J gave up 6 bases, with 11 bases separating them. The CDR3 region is CASSLGHWDEKLFF. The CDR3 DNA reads TGTGCCAGCAGTTTGGGTCACTGGGATGAAAAACTGTTTTTT.

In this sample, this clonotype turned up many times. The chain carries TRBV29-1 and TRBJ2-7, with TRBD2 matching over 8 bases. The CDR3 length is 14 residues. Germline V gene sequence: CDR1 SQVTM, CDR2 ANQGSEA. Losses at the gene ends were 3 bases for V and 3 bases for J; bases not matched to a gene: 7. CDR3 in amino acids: CSVDAGGPLYEQYF. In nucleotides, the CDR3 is TGCAGCGTTGATGCGGGAGGTCCACTCTACGAGCAGTACTTC.

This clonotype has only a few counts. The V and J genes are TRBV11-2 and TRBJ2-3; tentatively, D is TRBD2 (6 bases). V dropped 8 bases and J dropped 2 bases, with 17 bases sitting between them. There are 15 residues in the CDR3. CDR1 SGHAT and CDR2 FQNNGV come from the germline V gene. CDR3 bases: TGTGCCAGCGGCTACCGGGACTCCCCCACAGATACGCAGTATTTT. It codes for CASGYRDSPTDTQYF.

CDR3 bases: TGTGCCAGCAGTCAGCCCGGGGGCGGGCGGAATGAGCAGTTCTTC. This gives the protein CASSQPGGGRNEQFF. The chain recombines TRBV5-5 with TRBJ2-1, with D perhaps assigned TRBD1 or TRBD2 (6 bases each). Trimming removed 5 bases at V and 7 bases at J, with 19 bases between. This CDR3 comprises 15 residues. The germline V gene has CDR1 SGHKS and CDR2 YYEKEE (reference sequence).

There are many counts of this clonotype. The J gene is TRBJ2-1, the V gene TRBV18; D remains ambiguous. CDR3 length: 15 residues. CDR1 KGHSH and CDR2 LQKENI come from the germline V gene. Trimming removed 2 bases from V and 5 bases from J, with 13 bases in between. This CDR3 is CASSPVSSADNEQFF. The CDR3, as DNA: TGTGCCAGCTCACCAGTCTCTAGTGCAGACAATGAGCAGTTCTTC.

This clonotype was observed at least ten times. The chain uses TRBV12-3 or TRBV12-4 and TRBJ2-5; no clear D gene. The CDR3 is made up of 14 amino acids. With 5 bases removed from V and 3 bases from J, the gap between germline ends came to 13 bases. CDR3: CASSPPSKEETQYF. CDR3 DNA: TGTGCCAGCAGTCCACCTTCGAAGGAAGAGACCCAGTACTTC.

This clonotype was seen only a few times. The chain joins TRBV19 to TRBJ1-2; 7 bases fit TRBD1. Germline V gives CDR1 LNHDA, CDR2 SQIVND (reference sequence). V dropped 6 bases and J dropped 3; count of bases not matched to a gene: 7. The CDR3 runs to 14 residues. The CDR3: CASSPGGTDYGYTF. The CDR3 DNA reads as TGTGCCAGTAGCCCCGGGGGGACAGACTATGGCTACACCTTC.

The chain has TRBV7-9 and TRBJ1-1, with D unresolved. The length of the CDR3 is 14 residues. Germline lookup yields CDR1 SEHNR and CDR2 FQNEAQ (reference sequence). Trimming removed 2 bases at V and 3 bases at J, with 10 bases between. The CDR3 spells CASSLTVGDTEAFF. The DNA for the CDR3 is TGTGCCAGCAGCTTAACGGTTGGGGACACTGAAGCTTTCTTT.

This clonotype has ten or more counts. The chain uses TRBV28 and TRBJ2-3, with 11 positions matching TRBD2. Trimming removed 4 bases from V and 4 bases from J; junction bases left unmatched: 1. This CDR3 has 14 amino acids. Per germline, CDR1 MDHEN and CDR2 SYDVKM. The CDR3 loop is CASSSSGRSDTQYF. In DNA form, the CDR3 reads TGTGCCAGCAGTTCTAGCGGGAGGTCAGATACGCAGTATTTT.

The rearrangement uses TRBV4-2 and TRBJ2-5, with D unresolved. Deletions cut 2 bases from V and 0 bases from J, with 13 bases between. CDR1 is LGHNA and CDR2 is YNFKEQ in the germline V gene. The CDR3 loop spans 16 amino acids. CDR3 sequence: CASSQNSVSHQETQYF. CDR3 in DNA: TGTGCCAGCAGCCAAAATTCGGTCAGCCACCAAGAGACCCAGTACTTC.

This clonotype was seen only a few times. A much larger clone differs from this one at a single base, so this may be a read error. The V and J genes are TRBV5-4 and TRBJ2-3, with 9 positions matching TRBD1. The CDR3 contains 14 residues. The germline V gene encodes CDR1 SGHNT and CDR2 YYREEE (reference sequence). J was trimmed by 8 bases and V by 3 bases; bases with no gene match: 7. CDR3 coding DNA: TGTGCCAGCAGCTCCGGGACAGGGCCAGGTACGCAGTATTTT. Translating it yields CASSSGTGPGTQYF.

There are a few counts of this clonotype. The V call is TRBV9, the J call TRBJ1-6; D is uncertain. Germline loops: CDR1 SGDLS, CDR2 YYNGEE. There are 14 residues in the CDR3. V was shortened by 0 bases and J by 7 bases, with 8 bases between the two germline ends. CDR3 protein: CASSVGGSNSPLHF. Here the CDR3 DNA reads TGTGCCAGCAGCGTAGGGGGAAGCAATTCACCCCTCCACTTT.

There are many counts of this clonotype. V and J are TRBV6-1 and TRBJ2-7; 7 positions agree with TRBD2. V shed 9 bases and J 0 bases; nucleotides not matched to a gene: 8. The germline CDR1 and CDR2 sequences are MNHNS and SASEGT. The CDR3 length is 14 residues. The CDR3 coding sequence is TGTGCCAGTGGGGGGGGACGGGACTCCTACGAGCAGTACTTC. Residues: CASGGGRDSYEQYF.

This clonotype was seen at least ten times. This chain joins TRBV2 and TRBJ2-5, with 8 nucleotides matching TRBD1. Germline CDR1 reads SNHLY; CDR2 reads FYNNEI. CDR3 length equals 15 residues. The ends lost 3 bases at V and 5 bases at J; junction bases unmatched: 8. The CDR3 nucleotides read TGTGCCAGCAGTGAGGACAGGGCTTCTGTTGAGACCCAGTACTTC. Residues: CASSEDRASVETQYF. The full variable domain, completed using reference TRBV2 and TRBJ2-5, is EPEVTQTPSHQVTQMGQEVILRCVPISNHLYFYWYRQILGQKVEFLVSFYNNEISEKSEIFDDQFSVERPDGSNFTLKIRSTKLEDSAMYFCASSEDRASVETQYFGPGTRLLVL.